A selection of T cell receptor beta chains follows, all from one sample in a study of T cell responses to AZD1222 COVID-19 vaccine. Libraries were prepared by immunoSEQ multiplex PCR; TCRdb keeps only in-frame clonotypes and omits some of them. The table records 120,000 to 150,000 clones, 88% of them present only once. The material sequenced was peripheral blood, taken 28 days after the second dose of the MenACWY control vaccine. These TCRs come from an adult who received the MenACWY meningococcal vaccine as a control. The CDR3 runs from the conserved cysteine through the conserved F or W. The order of the fields is V gene, CDR3 protein.

>TRBV11-3
CASSLEQHQPQHF
>TRBV19
CASSLRDSIMISSYEQYF
>TRBV7-9
CASSPAIRTDTQYF
>TRBV4-2
CASSQDPGQGKFGANVLTF
>TRBV11-2
CASSLDRNYGYTF
>TRBV24-1
CATSDPPETGTETQYF
>TRBV19
CASSPTSGAYEQYF
>TRBV4-3
CASSPRGQETQYF
>TRBV5-6
CASSLWGSGNTIYF
>TRBV5-1
CASRELAGGNNSPLHF
>TRBV9
CASSVVTGPYGYTF
>TRBV9
CASSVAGGPVDTQYF
>TRBV12-5
CASAPGTGLGSQFF
>TRBV19
CASSIGDRGELYNSPLHF
>TRBV9
CASSVAGDSNTEAFF
>TRBV7-3
CASSLRAHSGANRGTGELFF
>TRBV4-1
CASSQRAETQYF
>TRBV21-1
CASSPDEDRSGRRETQYF
>TRBV6-2/TRBV6-3
CASSYTTEGGQPQHF
>TRBV7-9
CASSLGSLWQMNTEAFF
>TRBV2
CASRRTLSNQPQHF
>TRBV7-2
CASSLGTGNYGYTF
>TRBV4-2
CASSQGTGGGNQPQHF
>TRBV7-2
CASSLQRGTYEQYF
>TRBV11-3
CASTTGRGGTSPLHF
>TRBV7-2
CASSLNPGQFYEQYF
>TRBV6-1
CASSETRAVLF
>TRBV15
CATSKGSATAAFKPQHF
>TRBV11-2
CASSPGGTVNIQYF
>TRBV6-5
CASSTRTGNYGYTF
>TRBV18
CASSLLAGTKYSNQPQHF
>TRBV7-9
CASSSDRGSSYNSPLHF
>TRBV5-1
CASSLGDRGGTQPQHF
>TRBV7-2
CASSLEGFSGEYRLFF
>TRBV5-8
CASSLARGKLFF
>TRBV28
CASIGLPGGYTF
>TRBV5-4
CLTGFLNTEAFF
>TRBV24-1
CATSDRAGYGYTF
>TRBV2
CASNQGRGGLYEQYF
>TRBV3-1/TRBV3-2
CASSRSGGYTF
>TRBV18
CASSPPSRGLAYEQYF
>TRBV10-2
CASSGTDNQPQHF
>TRBV3-1/TRBV3-2
CASTFSGTSGELFF
>TRBV20-1
CSASRGRHNEQFF
>TRBV19
CASSKGQGAYNEQFF
>TRBV6-2/TRBV6-3
CASSYLGLAQGEQFF
>TRBV3-1/TRBV3-2
CASGVGYGYTF
>TRBV6-4
CASSPGTGVAGELFF
>TRBV27
CASSFTMRGYNEQFF